This TCR beta chain stems from a study of CD8+ T cells in alopecia areata. For the study at large: Among treated patients, oral tofacitinib was administered at 5 to 10 mg twice daily. Tofacitinib therapy lasting 6 to 18 months was followed by 6 months off drug. Findings of the study overall: Researchers report lesional scalp, most notably alopecia totalis/universalis, outstripped normal scalp in clonality.

The germline V gene encodes CDR1 MNHEY and CDR2 SMNVEV (reference sequence). V gave up 3 bases and J gave up 0 bases, with 8 bases separating them. The CDR3 consists of 14 residues. Collected material from alopecia areata patients comprised lesional scalp punch biopsies and peripheral blood. After isolation, RNA underwent reverse transcription to generate cDNA as the sequencing template. TCRdb's table, derived via immunoSEQ multiplex PCR, lists solely in-frame clones and lacks some. Among roughly 200,000 clones, roughly 60% were seen once, and the ten largest hold under 2%. To note about this clone: Its antigen is unidentified.

This specimen was CD4+ T cells sorted from blood, taken at week 0. The clonotype was recovered from a human donor with alopecia areata. The rearrangement links TRBV27 to TRBJ1-1, with D uncertain. The CDR3 protein is CASSLAGMNTEAFF. The CDR3 bases are TGTGCCAGCAGTTTGGCAGGTATGAACACTGAAGCTTTCTTT.